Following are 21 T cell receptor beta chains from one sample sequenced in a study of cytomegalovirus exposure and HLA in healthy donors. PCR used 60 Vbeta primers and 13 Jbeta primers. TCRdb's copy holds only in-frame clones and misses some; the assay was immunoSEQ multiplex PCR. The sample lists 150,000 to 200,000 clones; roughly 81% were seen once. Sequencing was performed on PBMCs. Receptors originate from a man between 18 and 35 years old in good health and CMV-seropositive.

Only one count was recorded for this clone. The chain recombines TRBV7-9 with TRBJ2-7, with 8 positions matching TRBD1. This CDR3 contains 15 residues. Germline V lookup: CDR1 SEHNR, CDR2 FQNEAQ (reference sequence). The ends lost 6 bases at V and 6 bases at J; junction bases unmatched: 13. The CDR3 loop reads CASSQGQGFRSEQYF. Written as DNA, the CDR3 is TGTGCCAGCAGTCAAGGACAGGGTTTTCGAAGCGAGCAGTACTTC.

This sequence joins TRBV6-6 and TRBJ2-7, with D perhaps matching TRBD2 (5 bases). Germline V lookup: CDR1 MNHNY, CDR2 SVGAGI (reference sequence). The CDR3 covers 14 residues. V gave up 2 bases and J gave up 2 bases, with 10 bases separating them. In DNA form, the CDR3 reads TGTGCCAGCAGTTACGAGGGATCTACCTACGAGCAGTACTTC. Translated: CASSYEGSTYEQYF.

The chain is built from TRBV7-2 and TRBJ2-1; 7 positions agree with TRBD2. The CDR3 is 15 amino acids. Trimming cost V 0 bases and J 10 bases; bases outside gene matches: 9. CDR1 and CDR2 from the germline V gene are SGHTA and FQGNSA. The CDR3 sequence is CASSLARTGGGEQFF. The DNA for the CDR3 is TGTGCCAGCAGCTTAGCGCGAACGGGGGGAGGGGAGCAGTTCTTC. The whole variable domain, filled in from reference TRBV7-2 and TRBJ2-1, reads GAGVSQSPSNKVTEKGKDVELRCDPISGHTALYWYRQSLGQGLEFLIYFQGNSAPDKSGLPSDRFSAERTGGSVSTLTIQRTQQEDSAVYLCASSLARTGGGEQFFGPGTRLTVL.

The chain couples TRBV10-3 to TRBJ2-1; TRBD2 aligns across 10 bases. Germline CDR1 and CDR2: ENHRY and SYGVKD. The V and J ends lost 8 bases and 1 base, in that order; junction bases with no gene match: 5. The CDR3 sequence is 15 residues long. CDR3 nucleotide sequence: TGTGCCATCGGTTTAGCGGGGGGTTCCTACAATGAGCAGTTCTTC. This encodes CAIGLAGGSYNEQFF.

CDR3 region: CASSPDFIRVDEQFF. The CDR3 DNA follows: TGTGCCAGCTCACCCGATTTCATAAGAGTGGATGAGCAGTTCTTC. V is TRBV18 and J is TRBJ2-1; D is unresolved. Germline lookup yields CDR1 KGHSH and CDR2 LQKENI. Trimming cost V 3 bases and J 8 bases, with 17 bases left between them. The CDR3 extends over 15 amino acids. Full variable domain (rest looked up from reference TRBV18 and TRBJ2-1): NAGVMQNPRHLVRRRGQEARLRCSPMKGHSHVYWYRQLPEEGLKFMVYLQKENIIDESGMPKERFSAEFPKEGPSILRIQQVVRGDSAAYFCASSPDFIRVDEQFFGPGTRLTVL.

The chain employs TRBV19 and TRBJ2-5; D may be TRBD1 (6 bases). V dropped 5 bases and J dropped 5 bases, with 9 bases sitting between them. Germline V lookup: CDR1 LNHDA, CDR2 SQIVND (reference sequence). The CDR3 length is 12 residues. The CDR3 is CASSDDRETQYF. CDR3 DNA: TGTGCCAGTAGTGACGACAGGGAGACCCAGTACTTC.

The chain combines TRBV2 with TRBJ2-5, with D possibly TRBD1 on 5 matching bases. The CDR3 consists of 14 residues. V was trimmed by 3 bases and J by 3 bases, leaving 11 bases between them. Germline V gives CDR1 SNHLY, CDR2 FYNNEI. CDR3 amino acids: CASSDYRSKETQYF. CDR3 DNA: TGTGCCAGCAGTGACTACAGGTCCAAAGAGACCCAGTACTTC.

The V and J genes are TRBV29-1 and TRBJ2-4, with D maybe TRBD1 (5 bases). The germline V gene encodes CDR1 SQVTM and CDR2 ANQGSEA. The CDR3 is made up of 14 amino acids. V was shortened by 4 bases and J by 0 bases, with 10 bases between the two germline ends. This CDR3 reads CSVGGHLAKNIQYF. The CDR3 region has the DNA TGCAGCGTTGGGGGCCACCTAGCCAAAAACATTCAGTACTTC.

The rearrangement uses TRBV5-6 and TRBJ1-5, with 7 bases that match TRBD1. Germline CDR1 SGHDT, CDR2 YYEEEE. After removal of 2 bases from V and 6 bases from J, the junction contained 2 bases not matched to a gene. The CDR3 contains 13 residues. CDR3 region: CASSFQGVQPQHF. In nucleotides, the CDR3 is TGTGCCAGCAGCTTTCAGGGGGTTCAGCCCCAGCATTTT.

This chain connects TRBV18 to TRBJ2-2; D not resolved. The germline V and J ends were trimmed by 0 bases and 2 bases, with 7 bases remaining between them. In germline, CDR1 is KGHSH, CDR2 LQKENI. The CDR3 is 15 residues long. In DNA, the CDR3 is TGTGCCAGCTCACCACCGAACAGTAACACCGGGGAGCTGTTTTTT. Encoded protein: CASSPPNSNTGELFF.

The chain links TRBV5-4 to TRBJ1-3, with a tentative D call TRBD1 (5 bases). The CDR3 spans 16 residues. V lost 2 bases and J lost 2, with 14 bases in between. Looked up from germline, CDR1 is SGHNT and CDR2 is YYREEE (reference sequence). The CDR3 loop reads CASSFAGGWTGNTIYF. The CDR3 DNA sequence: TGTGCCAGCAGCTTTGCCGGGGGATGGACTGGAAACACCATATATTTT.

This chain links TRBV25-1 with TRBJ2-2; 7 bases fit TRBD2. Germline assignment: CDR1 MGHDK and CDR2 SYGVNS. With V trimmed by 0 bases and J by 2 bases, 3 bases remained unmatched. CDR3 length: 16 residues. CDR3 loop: CASSEYGGGNTGELFF. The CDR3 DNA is TGTGCCAGCAGTGAATATGGGGGGGGTAACACCGGGGAGCTGTTTTTT.

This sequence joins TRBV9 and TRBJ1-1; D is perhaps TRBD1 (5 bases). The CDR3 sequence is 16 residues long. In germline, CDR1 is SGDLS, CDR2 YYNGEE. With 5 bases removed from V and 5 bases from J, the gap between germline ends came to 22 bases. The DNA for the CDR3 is TGTGCCAGCAGTTCCTCCGGGGGGGTAGATTCGACTGAAGCTTTCTTT. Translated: CASSSSGGVDSTEAFF.

The CDR3 here is CASRQTGGVEKLFF. CDR3 DNA: TGTGCCAGCAGACAAACAGGGGGCGTTGAAAAACTGTTTTTT. The chain couples TRBV6-5 to TRBJ1-4; 9 bases fit TRBD1. This CDR3 region has 14 residues. The trim removed 6 bases at V and 7 bases at J, leaving 6 bases unmatched. Germline V gene lookup returns CDR1 MNHEY and CDR2 SVGAGI.

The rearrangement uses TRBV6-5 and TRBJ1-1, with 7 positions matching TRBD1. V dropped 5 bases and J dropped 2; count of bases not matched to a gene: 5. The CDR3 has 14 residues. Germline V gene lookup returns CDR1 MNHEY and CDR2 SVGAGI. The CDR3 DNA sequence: TGTGCCAGCAGTCCCAGGGGGATTAACACTGAAGCTTTCTTT. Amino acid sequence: CASSPRGINTEAFF.

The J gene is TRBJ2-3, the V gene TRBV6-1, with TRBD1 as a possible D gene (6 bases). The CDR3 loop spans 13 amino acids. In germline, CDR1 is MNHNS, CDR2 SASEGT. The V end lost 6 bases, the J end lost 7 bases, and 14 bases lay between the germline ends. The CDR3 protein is CASSQDSLYTQYF. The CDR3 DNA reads TGTGCCAGCAGCCAGGACAGCTTATATACGCAGTATTTT.

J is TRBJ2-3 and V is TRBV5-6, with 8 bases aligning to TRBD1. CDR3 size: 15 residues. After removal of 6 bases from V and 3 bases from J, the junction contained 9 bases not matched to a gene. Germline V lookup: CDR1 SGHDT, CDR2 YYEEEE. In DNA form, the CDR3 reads TGTGCCAGCACCCTCCGGACAGGGCCAACAGATACGCAGTATTTT. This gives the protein CASTLRTGPTDTQYF.

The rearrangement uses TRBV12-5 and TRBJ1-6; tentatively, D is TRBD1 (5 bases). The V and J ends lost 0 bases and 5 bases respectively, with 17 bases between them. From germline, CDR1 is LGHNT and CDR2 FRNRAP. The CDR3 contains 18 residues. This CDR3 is CASGLVPAGGSNNSPLHF. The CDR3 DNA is TGTGCTAGTGGTTTGGTTCCGGCCGGGGGTTCCAATAATTCACCCCTCCACTTT.

DNA of the CDR3: TGTGCCAGCAGCCAAGGATTGATCAGGGGGTATAATTCACCCCTCCACTTT. Its translation: CASSQGLIRGYNSPLHF. J is TRBJ1-6 and V is TRBV14, with TRBD1 matching over 7 bases. CDR1 is SGHDN and CDR2 is FVKESK in the germline V gene. The CDR3 is 17 amino acids. V lost 1 base, J lost 4 bases, and 7 bases stayed unmatched.

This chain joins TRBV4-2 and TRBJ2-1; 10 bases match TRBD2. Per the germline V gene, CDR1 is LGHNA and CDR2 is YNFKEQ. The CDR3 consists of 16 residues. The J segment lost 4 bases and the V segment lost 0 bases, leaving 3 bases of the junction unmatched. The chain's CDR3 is CASSQDNSGGYNEQFF. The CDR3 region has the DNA TGTGCCAGCAGCCAAGATAATAGCGGGGGGTACAATGAGCAGTTCTTC.

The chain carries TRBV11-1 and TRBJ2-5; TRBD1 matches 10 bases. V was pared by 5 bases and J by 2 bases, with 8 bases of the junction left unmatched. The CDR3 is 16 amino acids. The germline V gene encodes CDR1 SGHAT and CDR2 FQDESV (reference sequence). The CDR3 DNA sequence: TGTGCCAGCAGCCGACAGACAGGGGGCCCACAAGAGACCCAGTACTTC. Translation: CASSRQTGGPQETQYF.